One T cell receptor (beta chain) is described in this entry. Per the original methods: Estimation of nucleated cell counts was performed using reference gene primer amplification. This table comes from immunoSEQ multiplex PCR, and its TCRdb copy is limited to in-frame clones, with some not included. V and J calls plus clone size are reproduced from that table; the DNA served to infer D and trimming. The table lists some 170,000 clones, about 83% of them singletons. This specimen comes from a study of blood T cell repertoires in COVID-19. This CDR3 has 13 amino acids. V was pared by 3 bases and J by 5 bases, with 10 bases between. Germline assignment: CDR1 DFQATT and CDR2 SNEGSKA (reference sequence).

The sequenced material came from peripheral blood. This rearrangement joins TRBV20-1 to TRBJ1-4, with a weak D call TRBD1 (5 bases). The source of this sequence is a man in his fifties or sixties with acute or convalescent COVID-19. In nucleotides, the CDR3 is TGCAGTGCTAGTGAGGGGCGAAATGAAAAACTGTTTTTT. It specifies CSASEGRNEKLFF.